A selection of T cell receptor beta chains follows, all from one sample in a study of blood T cell repertoires in COVID-19. Sequencing used immunoSEQ multiplex PCR; TCRdb keeps in-frame clones, though not all of them. The profile shows approximately 200,000 clones, about 80% of them singletons. Sequencing was performed on PBMCs or T cells enriched from blood (not recorded which). All receptors derive from a woman between 40 and 55 years old with acute COVID-19. Both conserved end residues are part of each CDR3. Not every row has a clone size; where given, it reads once, few, many or a size class.

j_call: TRBJ2-1
clone_size: .
v_call: TRBV27
cdr3_aa: CASSFRTYNEQFF

j_call: TRBJ2-1
clone_size: few
v_call: TRBV13
cdr3_aa: CASSLEPGTSGNNEQFF

j_call: TRBJ1-2
clone_size: .
v_call: TRBV15
cdr3_aa: CATSRTDNYGYTF

j_call: TRBJ2-7
clone_size: .
v_call: TRBV5-1
cdr3_aa: CASSPQAGTYEQYF

j_call: TRBJ1-2
clone_size: .
v_call: TRBV5-4
cdr3_aa: CASSDTRSHYGYTF

j_call: TRBJ2-7
clone_size: .
v_call: TRBV28
cdr3_aa: CASSFGRYSYEQYF

j_call: TRBJ2-1
clone_size: .
v_call: TRBV7-2
cdr3_aa: CASSFRTGRGYEQFF

j_call: TRBJ2-7
clone_size: .
v_call: TRBV7-9
cdr3_aa: CASSLQGARVREQYF

j_call: TRBJ2-2
clone_size: .
v_call: TRBV5-6
cdr3_aa: CASSNRDRAGTGELFF

j_call: TRBJ2-7
clone_size: .
v_call: TRBV3-1/TRBV3-2
cdr3_aa: CASSSLQYEQYF

j_call: TRBJ1-4
clone_size: .
v_call: TRBV4-3
cdr3_aa: CASSQEFYRVNEKLFF

j_call: TRBJ1-1
clone_size: .
v_call: TRBV19
cdr3_aa: CASADRANTEAFF

j_call: TRBJ2-2
clone_size: .
v_call: TRBV18
cdr3_aa: CASSPALLRGGELFF

j_call: TRBJ1-4
clone_size: .
v_call: TRBV5-1
cdr3_aa: CASSLAREGEKLFF

j_call: TRBJ2-1
clone_size: .
v_call: TRBV19
cdr3_aa: CASSILGRAWDEQFF

j_call: TRBJ2-7
clone_size: .
v_call: TRBV7-9
cdr3_aa: CASSLVLGQGVYEQYF

j_call: TRBJ2-3
clone_size: .
v_call: TRBV6-4
cdr3_aa: CASSDSSGGADTQYF

j_call: TRBJ1-2
clone_size: few
v_call: TRBV15
cdr3_aa: CATSRVQSTGYGYTF

j_call: TRBJ1-2
clone_size: .
v_call: TRBV2
cdr3_aa: CASRPDRENGYTF

j_call: TRBJ2-5
clone_size: .
v_call: TRBV29-1
cdr3_aa: CSVDPGLAGGETQYF

j_call: TRBJ2-3
clone_size: .
v_call: TRBV3-1/TRBV3-2
cdr3_aa: CASSQRVGTVTDTQYF

j_call: TRBJ2-3
clone_size: .
v_call: TRBV27
cdr3_aa: CASSFAGLDTQYF

j_call: TRBJ1-5
clone_size: .
v_call: TRBV5-4
cdr3_aa: CASSLGGPGNQPQHF

j_call: TRBJ2-7
clone_size: once
v_call: TRBV13
cdr3_aa: CASSPDSGSAFPYEQYF

j_call: TRBJ1-5
clone_size: .
v_call: TRBV10-3
cdr3_aa: CASGKRTGTGQPQHF

j_call: TRBJ1-4
clone_size: .
v_call: TRBV30
cdr3_aa: CAWSVRSPGELFF

j_call: TRBJ2-1
clone_size: .
v_call: TRBV30
cdr3_aa: CAWSLPNEQFF

j_call: TRBJ1-1
clone_size: few
v_call: TRBV11-1
cdr3_aa: CASSLDNRGRWGEAFF

j_call: TRBJ2-7
clone_size: .
v_call: TRBV11-1
cdr3_aa: CASSPGTGGPYEQYF

j_call: TRBJ1-4
clone_size: .
v_call: TRBV4-1
cdr3_aa: CASSQAPPQGANPDNEKLFF

j_call: TRBJ1-1
clone_size: .
v_call: TRBV7-2
cdr3_aa: CASSLGGGEAEAFF

j_call: TRBJ1-3
clone_size: .
v_call: TRBV19
cdr3_aa: CASSIGQTSGNTIYF

j_call: TRBJ2-1
clone_size: .
v_call: TRBV5-6
cdr3_aa: CASSFQVVASYNEQFF

j_call: TRBJ2-7
clone_size: once
v_call: TRBV28
cdr3_aa: CASSPHSGRIPYEQYF

j_call: TRBJ1-2
clone_size: .
v_call: TRBV30
cdr3_aa: CAWRTSGTPNYGYTF

j_call: TRBJ2-2
clone_size: .
v_call: TRBV28
cdr3_aa: CASSSAGGNTGELFF

j_call: TRBJ2-4
clone_size: .
v_call: TRBV7-9
cdr3_aa: CASSLMSTGGNFENIQYF

j_call: TRBJ1-1
clone_size: .
v_call: TRBV11-2
cdr3_aa: CASSLARGPVEAFF

j_call: TRBJ2-2
clone_size: .
v_call: TRBV27
cdr3_aa: CATQAFASRGTGELFF

j_call: TRBJ2-7
clone_size: .
v_call: TRBV30
cdr3_aa: CAWSNKYEQYF

j_call: TRBJ1-4
clone_size: .
v_call: TRBV4-1
cdr3_aa: CASRAHLRGISTNEKLFF

j_call: TRBJ1-1
clone_size: once
v_call: TRBV18
cdr3_aa: CASSPQGPGTEAFF

j_call: TRBJ1-3
clone_size: few
v_call: TRBV7-9
cdr3_aa: CASSPSQVDSGNTIYF

j_call: TRBJ1-1
clone_size: .
v_call: TRBV5-1
cdr3_aa: CASQRTGGNTEAFF

j_call: TRBJ2-5
clone_size: .
v_call: TRBV10-2
cdr3_aa: CASSADKGLAGTQYF